A single sample gave rise to the 2 T cell receptor beta chains below, sequenced in a study of cytomegalovirus exposure and HLA in healthy donors. Researchers ran the PCR with 60 Vbeta and 13 Jbeta primers. Method: immunoSEQ multiplex PCR; TCRdb's copy keeps in-frame clones and lacks some. The table includes about 130,000 clones, roughly 77% detected once. Sequencing was performed on PBMCs. The receptors were sampled from a middle-aged woman in good health and CMV-seropositive.

V and J are TRBV5-1 and TRBJ2-1; possibly TRBD1 for D (6 bases). V lost 4 bases, J lost 4 bases, and 12 bases lay in between. CDR3 length equals 14 residues. From germline, CDR1 is SGHRS and CDR2 YFSETQ. For the CDR3, the DNA is TGCGCCAGCAGCCTCGCGGACAGTTACAATGAGCAGTTCTTC. Amino acids: CASSLADSYNEQFF.

Here the CDR3 DNA reads TGTGCCATAAGAGACCCCATAACAGGGGAATTGAACTACGAGCAGTACTTC. The encoded protein is CAIRDPITGELNYEQYF. The rearrangement links TRBV10-3 to TRBJ2-7, with 7 bases identical to TRBD1. Germline loops: CDR1 ENHRY, CDR2 SYGVKD. V shed 9 bases and J 3 bases; nucleotides not matched to a gene: 20. This CDR3 has 17 amino acids.